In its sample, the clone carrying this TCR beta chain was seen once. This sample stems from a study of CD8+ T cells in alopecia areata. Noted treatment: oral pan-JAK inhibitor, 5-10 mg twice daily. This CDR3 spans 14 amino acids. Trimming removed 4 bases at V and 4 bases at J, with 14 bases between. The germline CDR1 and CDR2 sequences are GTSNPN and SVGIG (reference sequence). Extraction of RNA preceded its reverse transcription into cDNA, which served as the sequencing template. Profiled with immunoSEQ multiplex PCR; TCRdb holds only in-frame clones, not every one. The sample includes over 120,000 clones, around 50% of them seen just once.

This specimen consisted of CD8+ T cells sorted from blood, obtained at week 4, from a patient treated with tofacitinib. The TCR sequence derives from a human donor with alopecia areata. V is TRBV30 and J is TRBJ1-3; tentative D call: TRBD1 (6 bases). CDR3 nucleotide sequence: TGTGCCTGGACCCAGGGGCTACAGGGAAACACCATATATTTT. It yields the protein CAWTQGLQGNTIYF. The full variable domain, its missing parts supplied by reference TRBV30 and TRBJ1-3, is SQTIHQWPATLVQPVGSPLSLECTVEGTSNPNLYWYRQAAGRGLQLLFYSVGIGQISSEVPQNLSASRPQDRQFILSSKKLLLSDSGFYLCAWTQGLQGNTIYFGEGSWLTVV.